The 26 T cell receptor beta chains below were found in one sample sequenced in a study of human T cells and chemical hapten exposure. MiXCR, applied by TCRdb to the RACE reads, yields one record per CDR3 protein. Of 300,000 to 450,000 distinct CDR3 sequences in the sample, 5.1% were seen once. Time point defined: pre-sensitization, week 0. The treatment was: therapeutic diphenylcyclopropenone sensitization with weekly scalp DPC. Specimen: whole blood, collected in connection with sensitization to the hapten diphenylcyclopropenone (DPC). The source of these receptors is a woman aged 45-65 years with alopecia areata. Some clones in this sample may be carry-over from other donors' samples.

The chain links TRBV6-6 to TRBJ2-3, with D unclear. This CDR3 has 15 amino acids. The V end lost 2 bases, the J end lost 0 bases, and 9 bases lay between the germline ends. The germline gives CDR1 MNHNY, CDR2 SVGAGI (reference sequence). The DNA of the CDR3 is TGTGCCAGCAGTTACGTGAGACGGAGCACAGATACGCAGTATTTT. The encoded protein is CASSYVRRSTDTQYF.

The chain joins TRBV7-3 to TRBJ2-1; the match to TRBD1 covers 10 bases. This CDR3 comprises 17 residues. Per the germline V gene, CDR1 is SGHTA and CDR2 is FQGTGA. With 1 base clipped from V and 2 bases from J, the junction kept 5 bases outside the gene matches. CDR3 coding DNA: TGTGCCAGCAGCTTAAGTGCAGGGACAGGGGCCTACAATGAGCAGTTCTTC. Encoded protein: CASSLSAGTGAYNEQFF.

This clonotype came up many times. The chain carries TRBV7-2 and TRBJ2-1; D is perhaps TRBD2 (5 bases). The germline V gene has CDR1 SGHTA and CDR2 FQGNSA. The CDR3 totals 13 residues. Trimming removed 6 bases from V and 10 bases from J, with 16 bases in between. Here the CDR3 DNA reads TGTGCCAGCAGTCCGGTTAGCGCTCGGGAGCAGTTCTTC. Translated, it gives CASSPVSAREQFF.

This clonotype was seen a few times. V gene TRBV19 combines with J gene TRBJ2-2, with 7 bases lining up with TRBD2. Germline V gives CDR1 LNHDA, CDR2 SQIVND (reference sequence). The CDR3 loop spans 16 amino acids. Trimming took 7 bases from V and 5 from J; bases not matched to a gene: 13. CDR3 sequence (DNA): TGTGCCAGTACCGCCGGAGGACTAGTGGCAACCGGGGAGCTGTTTTTT. Protein sequence: CASTAGGLVATGELFF.

This clonotype was counted at least ten times. V and J are TRBV4-3 and TRBJ2-2; 14 positions agree with TRBD2. Germline CDR1 reads LGHNA; CDR2 reads YSLEER. This CDR3 contains 19 residues. The ends lost 2 bases at V and 3 bases at J; junction bases unmatched: 8. The CDR3, as DNA: TGCGCCAGCAGCCAATTCGCCGGGACTAGCGGGGGTTACACCGGGGAGCTGTTTTTT. Its translation is CASSQFAGTSGGYTGELFF.

This clonotype was counted ten times or more. The chain uses TRBV5-1 and TRBJ2-5, with 8 nucleotides matching TRBD1. Per germline, CDR1 SGHRS and CDR2 YFSETQ. The V segment lost 3 bases and the J segment 5 bases; nucleotides outside the gene matches: 9. The CDR3 is made up of 15 amino acids. This chain's CDR3 is CASSWGTGRGETQYF. DNA for the CDR3: TGCGCCAGCAGCTGGGGGACAGGACGAGGGGAGACCCAGTACTTC.

This clonotype was found a few times. This chain connects TRBV20-1 to TRBJ2-2, with D tentatively TRBD1 (6 bases). The V end lost 6 bases, the J end lost 4 bases, and 15 bases lay between the germline ends. This CDR3 is built from 14 residues. Germline CDR1 reads DFQATT; CDR2 reads SNEGSKA (reference sequence). In DNA form, the CDR3 reads TGCAGTGCGTATCGACAGGCTAGCACCGGGGAGCTGTTTTTT. Protein product: CSAYRQASTGELFF.

This clonotype occurred many times. J is TRBJ2-5 and V is TRBV29-1; TRBD2 agrees at 14 bases. The V segment lost 3 bases and the J segment 6 bases; nucleotides outside the gene matches: 9. Germline assignment: CDR1 SQVTM and CDR2 ANQGSEA. The CDR3 length is 16 residues. CDR3 region: CSVEGGTSGGVKTQYF. The CDR3 DNA reads as TGCAGCGTTGAGGGTGGGACTAGCGGGGGAGTAAAGACCCAGTACTTC.

V and J are TRBV6-2 or TRBV6-3 and TRBJ2-2, with 7 bases that match TRBD1. Germline V gene lookup returns CDR1 MNHEY and CDR2 SVGEGT. The CDR3 is 16 amino acids. Trimming cost V 8 bases and J 3 bases; bases outside gene matches: 12. For the CDR3, the DNA is TGTGCCAGCGGCTTGGGCAGGGGGACCTACACCGGGGAGCTGTTTTTT. Its protein is CASGLGRGTYTGELFF.

This clonotype was seen repeatedly, ten times or more. At one end the junction does not follow the germline gene, possibly because of a read error. The rearrangement links TRBV29-1 to TRBJ2-1; D is unclear. The CDR3 contains 11 residues. CDR1 and CDR2 (germline): SQVTM, ANQGSEA. The CDR3 region has the DNA TGCAGCGTTCACTCCCACAATGAGCAGTTCTTC. This codes for CSVHSHNEQFF.

This clonotype has a handful of counts. The chain recombines TRBV28 with TRBJ1-4; D uncertain. Germline values: CDR1 MDHEN, CDR2 SYDVKM. The V end was cut by 3 bases, the J end by 3 bases, with 11 bases between. The CDR3 runs to 15 residues. As DNA, the CDR3 is TGTGCCAGCAGTTTTCGGCGGATCCCTAATGAAAAACTGTTTTTT. This encodes CASSFRRIPNEKLFF. The full variable domain, with the rest looked up from reference TRBV28 and TRBJ1-4, is DVKVTQSSRYLVKRTGEKVFLECVQDMDHENMFWYRQDPGLGLRLIYFSYDVKMKEKGDIPEGYSVSREKKERFSLILESASTNQTSMYLCASSFRRIPNEKLFFGSGTQLSVL.

The chain couples TRBV6-2 or TRBV6-3 to TRBJ2-5, with 8 bases fitting TRBD1. This CDR3 region has 15 residues. V lost 10 bases, J lost 5 bases, and 15 bases stayed unmatched. Germline CDR1 is MNHEY and CDR2 is SVGEGT. The DNA for the CDR3 is TGTGCCATCCAAGAGACAGGGGCTCGGAGGGAGACCCAGTACTTC. It is translated as CAIQETGARRETQYF.

This clonotype was recorded a few times. V usage is TRBV5-6 and J usage is TRBJ1-1; D is undetermined. Germline assignment: CDR1 SGHDT and CDR2 YYEEEE. CDR3 length: 15 residues. The germline V and J ends were trimmed by 0 bases and 0 bases, with 9 bases remaining between them. The CDR3 DNA is TGTGCCAGCAGCTTGGGGCAGGCCATGAACACTGAAGCTTTCTTT. Translation gives CASSLGQAMNTEAFF.

This clonotype was seen many times. The V call is TRBV12-3 or TRBV12-4, the J call TRBJ2-7, with TRBD2 matching 9 bases. The CDR3 covers 14 residues. J was trimmed by 2 bases and V by 6 bases; bases with no gene match: 5. CDR3 sequence reads: CASRVLAGPYEQYF. DNA for the CDR3: TGTGCCAGCAGGGTACTAGCGGGTCCCTACGAGCAGTACTTC.

Turning to this clonotype: A clone one base away is much larger, so this may be a read error. The J gene is TRBJ2-5, the V gene TRBV29-1, with D perhaps matching TRBD1 (5 bases). CDR3 size: 15 residues. Germline lookup yields CDR1 SQVTM and CDR2 ANQGSEA. The V end lost 1 base, the J end lost 4 bases, and 16 bases lay between the germline ends. CDR3 sequence reads: CSVEGVRWQGETQYF. The DNA of the CDR3 is TGCAGCGTTGAAGGCGTACGCTGGCAGGGAGAGACCCAGTACTTC.

This clonotype was seen repeatedly, ten times or more. This chain connects TRBV6-2 or TRBV6-3 to TRBJ2-3, with 7 bases aligning to TRBD1. The junction had 6 bases not matched to a gene; V was cut back by 2 bases and J by 7 bases. The CDR3 covers 14 residues. Germline V gene sequence: CDR1 MNHEY, CDR2 SVGEGT. The CDR3 spells CASSYDRVVNTQYF. DNA for the CDR3: TGTGCCAGCAGTTACGACAGGGTAGTAAATACGCAGTATTTT.

The chain links TRBV5-1 to TRBJ2-1; a weak D match, TRBD1 (6 bases). V was clipped by 4 bases and J by 5 bases, with 10 bases between them. Germline CDR1 and CDR2: SGHRS and YFSETQ. This CDR3 is 13 amino acids long. The CDR3 region has the DNA TGCGCCAGCAGCCCGGACAGAAACAATGAGCAGTTCTTC. Its protein product is CASSPDRNNEQFF.

This clonotype was counted at least ten times. The chain joins TRBV27 to TRBJ1-5; D ambiguous. The CDR3 has 13 residues. Germline V gene data show CDR1 as MNHEY and CDR2 as SMNVEV (reference sequence). Deletions cut 2 bases from V and 1 base from J, with 3 bases between. This CDR3 is CASSLMSNQPQHF. The CDR3 bases are TGTGCCAGCAGTTTAATGAGCAATCAGCCCCAGCATTTT.

The chain joins TRBV5-1 to TRBJ1-5; weak D call: TRBD1 (6 bases). The V end was cut by 0 bases, the J end by 9 bases, with 10 bases between. The CDR3 has 13 residues. The germline V gene has CDR1 SGHRS and CDR2 YFSETQ. The CDR3 DNA is TGCGCCAGCAGCTTGGGATGGGGGCGGCCCCAGCATTTT. Its protein is CASSLGWGRPQHF.

This clonotype was detected ten times or more. The chain combines TRBV4-1 with TRBJ2-1, with a possible D match to TRBD2 (5 bases). V lost 4 bases and J lost 3, with 10 bases in between. This CDR3 region has 14 residues. From germline, CDR1 is MGHRA and CDR2 YSYEKL. CDR3 loop: CASSRSEGYNEQFF. CDR3 nucleotide sequence: TGCGCCAGCAGCCGAAGTGAGGGCTACAATGAGCAGTTCTTC.

In its sample, this clonotype was seen many times. This chain connects TRBV6-2 or TRBV6-3 to TRBJ2-1; D not resolved. The germline V and J ends were trimmed by 4 bases and 7 bases, with 11 bases remaining between them. The germline V gene has CDR1 MNHEY and CDR2 SVGEGT. The CDR3 is made up of 13 amino acids. The CDR3 DNA reads as TGTGCCAGCAGTTCTATATTCGGGAATGAGCAGTTCTTC. Translating gives CASSSIFGNEQFF.

This clonotype was detected only a few times. The J gene is TRBJ2-7, the V gene TRBV7-8; D tentatively fits TRBD1 or TRBD2 (6 bases each). The CDR3 runs 15 residues. Germline V gene lookup returns CDR1 SGHVS and CDR2 FQNEAQ. V was clipped by 1 base and J by 3 bases, with 13 bases between them. CDR3 sequence reads: CASSLVGGQSYEQYF. The CDR3 nucleotides are TGTGCCAGCAGCTTAGTTGGGGGGCAAAGCTACGAGCAGTACTTC.

This clonotype was observed many times. This chain joins TRBV9 and TRBJ2-3; 16 bases are shared with TRBD2. CDR3 length: 16 residues. After removal of 4 bases from V and 4 bases from J, the junction contained 3 bases not matched to a gene. Looked up from germline, CDR1 is SGDLS and CDR2 is YYNGEE. The CDR3 nucleotides read TGTGCCAGCAGCTCCGGGACTAGCGGGAGGGCAGATACGCAGTATTTT. Its translation: CASSSGTSGRADTQYF.

This clonotype was counted at least ten times. The chain links TRBV29-1 to TRBJ2-1; D possibly corresponds to TRBD2 (6 bases). Trimming stripped 3 bases from V and 10 bases from J, with 13 bases between. The germline V gene has CDR1 SQVTM and CDR2 ANQGSEA. The CDR3 spans 12 residues. The CDR3 DNA reads as TGCAGCGTTGATGGGGTGGGAGGAGAGCAGTTCTTC. Translation gives CSVDGVGGEQFF.

This clonotype was detected many times. Here the CDR3 DNA reads TGTGCCAGCAGTTTCGGGAAGGATGAGCAGTTCTTC. Its protein product is CASSFGKDEQFF. The chain joins TRBV12-3 or TRBV12-4 to TRBJ2-1; the D gene is possibly TRBD2 (5 bases). Trimming took 3 bases from V and 8 from J, leaving 8 bases between them. The length of the CDR3 is 12 residues.

In its sample, this clonotype was seen many times. The rearrangement uses TRBV29-1 and TRBJ1-5; TRBD1 is a possible D gene (6 bases). Germline V gene data show CDR1 as SQVTM and CDR2 as ANQGSEA. The CDR3 is 14 residues long. Between the trimmed V and J ends, which lost 5 bases and 5 bases, there was a span of 16 bases. This CDR3 reads CSVSMGAGDQPQHF. In DNA form, the CDR3 reads TGCAGCGTTTCTATGGGGGCAGGAGATCAGCCCCAGCATTTT.